This T cell receptor (beta chain) was identified during a study of T cells after yellow fever vaccination. The germline gives CDR1 MGHRA, CDR2 YSYEKL. V lost 1 base and J 9 bases, leaving 10 bases between the germline ends. The CDR3 sequence is 13 residues long. Overall study findings and caveats: Most primary-vaccination clones recurred post-booster (roughly 96% CD4, around 88% CD8). A weaker secondary response peaked on day 5, the primary on day 15.

This clonotype was observed many times. Its antigen remains unknown. The authors made TCR cDNA by 5'RACE template switching, adding a universal primer site and UMIs. TCRdb reanalysed the 5' RACE reads using MiXCR and keeps one entry per CDR3 protein. The sample shows about 220,000 distinct CDR3 sequences, around 3.1% of them seen only once. This clonotype was sampled from a man younger than 30 who received the YFV17D yellow fever vaccine. The chain couples TRBV4-1 to TRBJ1-5, with unresolved D. The sequencing here drew on CD4+ T cells sorted from PBMCs, taken 10 days after the yellow fever booster vaccination. The CDR3 coding sequence is TGCGCCAGCAGCCAAGGGAGGAGCTTGCCCCAGCATTTT. Translated: CASSQGRSLPQHF.